This entry describes one T cell receptor beta chain. The target antigen is unknown. The TCRbeta library was prepared with unique molecular identifiers. Each CDR3 protein is one row after TCRdb ran MiXCR on the PCR reads. Of fewer than 250,000 distinct CDR3 sequences listed, under 20% are singletons. These data are taken from a study of T-cell reconstitution after alpha-beta-depleted transplantation in children. General study results and limits: Some patients' high day-60 TCRbeta diversity was attributed to recipient cells surviving conditioning. By one year post-transplant, T-cell counts and diversity largely arose from T cells that were newly produced. Expanded graft clones numbering several hundred reportedly gave rise to alpha-beta T cells about two months after transplant.

Per the germline V gene, CDR1 is SGDLS and CDR2 is YYNGEE. Trimming shortened V by 2 bases and J by 5 bases, and 16 bases separated the two germline ends. The CDR3 contains 15 residues. The clonotype originates from a male patient aged 2-15 years who had a stem cell transplant for acute lymphoblastic leukemia, so the T cells may come from the graft donor. The starting material was PBMCs, mostly from graft donor cells, obtained 360 days after TCRalphabeta/CD19-depleted stem cell transplant. V and J are TRBV9 and TRBJ2-5, with D maybe TRBD1 (6 bases). The CDR3 region has the DNA TGTGCCAGCAGCGTCCGGGACACTTCCTGGGAGACCCAGTACTTC. Its protein is CASSVRDTSWETQYF.